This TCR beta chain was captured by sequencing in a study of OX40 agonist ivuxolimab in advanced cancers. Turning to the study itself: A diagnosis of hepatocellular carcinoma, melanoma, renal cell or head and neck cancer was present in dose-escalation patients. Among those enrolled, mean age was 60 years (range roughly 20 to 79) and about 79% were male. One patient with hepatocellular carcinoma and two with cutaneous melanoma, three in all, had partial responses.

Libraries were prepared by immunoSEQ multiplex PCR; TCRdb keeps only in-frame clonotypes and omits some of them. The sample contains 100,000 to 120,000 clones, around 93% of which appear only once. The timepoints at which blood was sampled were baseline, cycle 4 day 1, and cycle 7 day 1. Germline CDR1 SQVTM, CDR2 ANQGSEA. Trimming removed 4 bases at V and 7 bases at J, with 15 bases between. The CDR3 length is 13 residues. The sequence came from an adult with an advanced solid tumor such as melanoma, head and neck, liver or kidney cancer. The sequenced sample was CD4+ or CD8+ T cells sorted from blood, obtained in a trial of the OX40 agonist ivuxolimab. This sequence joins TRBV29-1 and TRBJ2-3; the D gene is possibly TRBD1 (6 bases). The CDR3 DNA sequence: TGCAGCGTTGCTGCTAGGGGGAACTATACGCAGTATTTT. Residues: CSVAARGNYTQYF.